This T cell receptor (beta chain) is from a study of cytomegalovirus exposure and HLA in healthy donors. Findings and caveats of the study: According to reports, the classifier identified cytomegalovirus status with high specificity and sensitivity.

13 Jbeta primers and 60 Vbeta primers were used for the PCR. Using immunoSEQ multiplex PCR, the repertoire was profiled, and TCRdb retains in-frame clones only, with some absent. This repertoire includes around 53,000 clones. The V gene's germline CDR1 is SGDLS and CDR2 YYNGEE. The CDR3 runs 13 residues. With 2 bases removed from V and 7 bases from J, the gap between germline ends came to 12 bases. Comment on this clone: What it recognizes is unknown.

V gene TRBV9 combines with J gene TRBJ1-2; the D gene is possibly TRBD1 (5 bases). Sequencing input: PBMCs. The receptor was derived from a woman aged 25 to 39 in good health and CMV-seropositive. The CDR3 DNA reads as TGTGCCAGCAGCGTCGATCCCACAGGTGGCTACACCTTC. Translated: CASSVDPTGGYTF.